These T cell receptor beta chains were read from a single sample in a study of blood T cell repertoires in COVID-19. TCRdb's table, derived via immunoSEQ multiplex PCR, lists solely in-frame clones and lacks some. The sample holds 150,000 to 200,000 clones, around 82% seen once. The material sequenced was peripheral blood. The receptor set was obtained from a woman aged 40 to 49 with COVID-19, enrolled during active disease. CDR3s include the opening cysteine and the closing phenylalanine or tryptophan. Each record gives: D gene, J gene, V gene, clone size, CDR3 DNA, CDR3 protein. D genes are given only for firm matches. Where a row states a size, it is once, few, many or the class of an expanded clone; other rows omit it.

d_gene: NA; j_gene: TRBJ1-6; v_gene: TRBV19; abundance: NA; CDR3nt: TGTGCCAGTAGCCCGGGTCCCGGGAATTCACCCCTCCACTTT; CDR3aa: CASSPGPGNSPLHF
d_gene: NA; j_gene: TRBJ2-7; v_gene: TRBV7-8; abundance: NA; CDR3nt: TGTGCCAGCAGCCCGGGTGGAGAAGAGCAGTACTTC; CDR3aa: CASSPGGEEQYF
d_gene: NA; j_gene: TRBJ1-6; v_gene: TRBV3-1/TRBV3-2; abundance: NA; CDR3nt: TGTGCCAGCAGCCAAGTCCAGGGTAATTCACCCCTCCACTTT; CDR3aa: CASSQVQGNSPLHF
d_gene: NA; j_gene: TRBJ2-2; v_gene: TRBV14; abundance: NA; CDR3nt: TGTGCCAGCAGCCCCTTAACAGGGGGGGGCGCCGGGGAGCTGTTTTTT; CDR3aa: CASSPLTGGGAGELFF
d_gene: TRBD1; j_gene: TRBJ1-1; v_gene: TRBV19; abundance: NA; CDR3nt: TGTGCCAGTAGTTCGCGACAGGGGTACACTGAAGCTTTCTTT; CDR3aa: CASSSRQGYTEAFF
d_gene: NA; j_gene: TRBJ2-2; v_gene: TRBV4-1; abundance: NA; CDR3nt: TGCGCCAGCAGCCATCGAGGAGGAGGGGAGCTGTTTTTT; CDR3aa: CASSHRGGGELFF
d_gene: TRBD1; j_gene: TRBJ1-5; v_gene: TRBV27; abundance: NA; CDR3nt: TGTGCCAGCAGTTTAATCGGGACAGGTACTCAGCCCCAGCATTTT; CDR3aa: CASSLIGTGTQPQHF
d_gene: NA; j_gene: TRBJ1-2; v_gene: TRBV14; abundance: NA; CDR3nt: TGTGCCAGCAGCCGAAGTCCCGCGAGCGGCTACACCTTC; CDR3aa: CASSRSPASGYTF
d_gene: TRBD2; j_gene: TRBJ2-7; v_gene: TRBV11-2; abundance: NA; CDR3nt: TGTGCCAGCAGCCCCGGACTAGCGGCCTACGAGCAGTACTTC; CDR3aa: CASSPGLAAYEQYF
d_gene: NA; j_gene: TRBJ2-7; v_gene: TRBV5-1; abundance: few; CDR3nt: TGCGCCAGCAGCTTGACCCGGGGATACGAGCAGTACTTC; CDR3aa: CASSLTRGYEQYF
d_gene: TRBD2; j_gene: TRBJ2-7; v_gene: TRBV30; abundance: many; CDR3nt: TGTGCCTGGAGTTCCGCAGCGGGAGGGCCATACGAGCAGTACTTC; CDR3aa: CAWSSAAGGPYEQYF
d_gene: NA; j_gene: TRBJ1-2; v_gene: TRBV9; abundance: NA; CDR3nt: TGTGCCAGCAGCGTAGACGGCGGCCTGAGATATGGCTACACCTTC; CDR3aa: CASSVDGGLRYGYTF
d_gene: TRBD1; j_gene: TRBJ1-6; v_gene: TRBV19; abundance: NA; CDR3nt: TGTGCCAGTAGTACCGGGACAGCTAATTCACCCCTCCACTTT; CDR3aa: CASSTGTANSPLHF
d_gene: NA; j_gene: TRBJ1-2; v_gene: TRBV27; abundance: few; CDR3nt: TGTGCCAGCAGTCCCTATACACAGGGTGGTGGCTACACCTTC; CDR3aa: CASSPYTQGGGYTF
d_gene: NA; j_gene: TRBJ1-1; v_gene: TRBV3-1/TRBV3-2; abundance: NA; CDR3nt: TGTGCCAGCAGCCAAGTCCGGGGGAACACTGAAGCTTTCTTT; CDR3aa: CASSQVRGNTEAFF
d_gene: TRBD1; j_gene: TRBJ2-5; v_gene: TRBV19; abundance: NA; CDR3nt: TGTGCCAGTAGAAACAGGGGGCAAGAGACCCAGTACTTC; CDR3aa: CASRNRGQETQYF
d_gene: TRBD1; j_gene: TRBJ1-2; v_gene: TRBV18; abundance: NA; CDR3nt: TGTGCCAGCTCACTTGGACAGGCCGGGGATGGCTACACCTTC; CDR3aa: CASSLGQAGDGYTF
d_gene: NA; j_gene: TRBJ2-3; v_gene: TRBV12-3/TRBV12-4; abundance: NA; CDR3nt: TGTGCCAGCCGTCAGGGGACAGATACGCAGTATTTT; CDR3aa: CASRQGTDTQYF
d_gene: NA; j_gene: TRBJ1-2; v_gene: TRBV19; abundance: NA; CDR3nt: TGTGCCAGTAGTATTCCACCTTCTGGAGGCGGCTACACCTTC; CDR3aa: CASSIPPSGGGYTF
d_gene: NA; j_gene: TRBJ1-4; v_gene: TRBV19; abundance: NA; CDR3nt: TGTGCCAGTAACGTTCGGCGGTATGAAAAACTGTTTTTT; CDR3aa: CASNVRRYEKLFF
d_gene: NA; j_gene: TRBJ2-1; v_gene: TRBV19; abundance: NA; CDR3nt: TGTGCCAGTAGTGGGAGTTCTGCGGCCTACAATGAGCAGTTCTTC; CDR3aa: CASSGSSAAYNEQFF
d_gene: NA; j_gene: TRBJ2-1; v_gene: TRBV27; abundance: NA; CDR3nt: TGTGCCAGCAGTTTTGCACTAGTCGGTGAGCAGTTCTTC; CDR3aa: CASSFALVGEQFF
d_gene: TRBD1; j_gene: TRBJ2-1; v_gene: TRBV7-9; abundance: NA; CDR3nt: TGTGCCAGCAGCCCCGGGACAGGTGCTTACAATGAGCAGTTCTTC; CDR3aa: CASSPGTGAYNEQFF
d_gene: NA; j_gene: TRBJ2-3; v_gene: TRBV29-1; abundance: NA; CDR3nt: TGCAGCGTTGAGGAGGGGTCGGGTGCAGATACGCAGTATTTT; CDR3aa: CSVEEGSGADTQYF
d_gene: NA; j_gene: TRBJ1-5; v_gene: TRBV9; abundance: NA; CDR3nt: TGTGCCAGCAGCGTGACCGGAGGCAATCAGCCCCAGCATTTT; CDR3aa: CASSVTGGNQPQHF
d_gene: NA; j_gene: TRBJ2-1; v_gene: TRBV2; abundance: NA; CDR3nt: TGTGCCAGCACCAGTACGGGAAATGAGCAGTTCTTC; CDR3aa: CASTSTGNEQFF
d_gene: NA; j_gene: TRBJ2-3; v_gene: TRBV18; abundance: NA; CDR3nt: TGTGCCAGCTCACCGATCGACCGAGGCGATACGCAGTATTTT; CDR3aa: CASSPIDRGDTQYF
d_gene: NA; j_gene: TRBJ1-5; v_gene: TRBV27; abundance: NA; CDR3nt: TGTGCCAGCAGTTTAACAGACAATCAGCCCCAGCATTTT; CDR3aa: CASSLTDNQPQHF
d_gene: TRBD1; j_gene: TRBJ1-2; v_gene: TRBV6-5; abundance: few; CDR3nt: TGTGCCAGCAGCCCAGGACAGGGCGGTAATGGCTACACCTTC; CDR3aa: CASSPGQGGNGYTF
d_gene: NA; j_gene: TRBJ2-1; v_gene: TRBV20-1; abundance: NA; CDR3nt: TGCAGTGCTCCTACTACGGCGGAGCAGTTCTTC; CDR3aa: CSAPTTAEQFF
d_gene: TRBD2; j_gene: TRBJ2-1; v_gene: TRBV5-1; abundance: NA; CDR3nt: TGCGCCAGCAGCTTTTGGGAGGGTGATGAGCAGTTCTTC; CDR3aa: CASSFWEGDEQFF
d_gene: NA; j_gene: TRBJ2-2; v_gene: TRBV7-3; abundance: few; CDR3nt: TGTGCCAGCACAGACTCACTTACACGGAACACCGGGGAGCTGTTTTTT; CDR3aa: CASTDSLTRNTGELFF
d_gene: TRBD1; j_gene: TRBJ1-2; v_gene: TRBV30; abundance: NA; CDR3nt: TGTGCCTGGAGTTACGACAGGGGTGGTGGCTACACCTTC; CDR3aa: CAWSYDRGGGYTF
d_gene: TRBD2; j_gene: TRBJ2-1; v_gene: TRBV19; abundance: NA; CDR3nt: TGTGCCAGTAGTTCCTGGACTAGCGGGACATATGAGCAGTTCTTC; CDR3aa: CASSSWTSGTYEQFF
d_gene: NA; j_gene: TRBJ1-2; v_gene: TRBV9; abundance: once; CDR3nt: TGTGCCAGCAGCGTACAGAAGGAAGCGGGTGGCTACACCTTC; CDR3aa: CASSVQKEAGGYTF
d_gene: TRBD1; j_gene: TRBJ1-1; v_gene: TRBV7-9; abundance: NA; CDR3nt: TGTGCCAGCAGGTGGGGACAGGCCCAAGCTTTCTTT; CDR3aa: CASRWGQAQAFF
d_gene: NA; j_gene: TRBJ2-6; v_gene: TRBV5-8; abundance: few; CDR3nt: TGTGCCAGCAGAGAGGGAGGTGGGGCCAACGTCCTGACTTTC; CDR3aa: CASREGGGANVLTF